One sample yielded the 13 T cell receptor beta chains listed below, sequenced in a study of memory CD4+ T cells and cytomegalovirus serostatus. Repertoires were generated with immunoSEQ multiplex PCR, while TCRdb's copy carries only in-frame clones and drops some. There are 50,000 to 75,000 clones in the sample; roughly 80% occur only once, and around 0.9% lies in the top ten. The sort gate was single viable CD3+CD4+CD8-CD45RO+ cells for memory CD4+ T cells. The sequenced sample was memory CD4+ T cells from blood. The receptors originated from an adult in good health and CMV-seronegative.

CDR3: CASSPPGLSTDTQYF. CDR3 in DNA: TGTGCCAGCTCACCACCCGGACTATCCACAGATACGCAGTATTTT. The chain is built from TRBV18 and TRBJ2-3; tentatively, D is TRBD2 (6 bases). Germline V CDR1 and CDR2: KGHSH, LQKENI. There are 15 residues in the CDR3. V lost 0 bases and J lost 2, with 9 bases in between.

This chain links TRBV7-6 with TRBJ2-7; TRBD1 agrees at 11 bases. The V segment lost 5 bases and the J segment 3 bases; nucleotides outside the gene matches: 6. Looked up from germline, CDR1 is SGHVS and CDR2 is FNYEAQ. This CDR3 has 15 residues. In DNA form, the CDR3 reads TGTGCCAGCAGCGTCGCGGGACAGGGGGTCTACGAGCAGTACTTC. As protein: CASSVAGQGVYEQYF.

The CDR3 spells CASSVRGVGQETQYF. The CDR3 region has the DNA TGTGCCAGCAGTGTGCGGGGGGTTGGACAAGAGACCCAGTACTTC. The chain has TRBV25-1 and TRBJ2-5; 8 nucleotides line up with TRBD2. CDR3 length: 15 residues. Losses at the gene ends were 4 bases for V and 2 bases for J; bases not matched to a gene: 6. CDR1 is MGHDK and CDR2 is SYGVNS in the germline V gene.

This chain uses TRBV25-1 with TRBJ2-7, with 9 bases lining up with TRBD2. CDR3 length equals 15 residues. Germline V gives CDR1 MGHDK, CDR2 SYGVNS. V was pared by 3 bases and J by 5 bases, with 8 bases of the junction left unmatched. DNA for the CDR3: TGTGCCAGCAGTGATCGTCGCGGGAGGGCCCACGAGCAGTACTTC. Translation gives CASSDRRGRAHEQYF.

In regard to this clone: At one boundary the junction diverges from the germline segment, which might be a read error. The chain is built from TRBV4-1 and TRBJ2-1, with TRBD2 identical over 16 bases. Germline CDR1 MGHRA, CDR2 YSYEKL. The CDR3 covers 16 residues. Here the CDR3 DNA reads TGCGCCAGCAGCCAGGGAACCGGGACTAGCGGGAGGGGTGGGGTCTTC. Encoded protein: CASSQGTGTSGRGGVF.

The chain couples TRBV18 to TRBJ2-5, with D possibly TRBD2 on 6 matching bases. The CDR3 totals 14 residues. The germline V and J ends were trimmed by 3 bases and 4 bases, with 12 bases remaining between them. CDR1 and CDR2 (germline): KGHSH, LQKENI. CDR3 loop: CASSPPSARETQYF. CDR3 DNA: TGTGCCAGCTCACCCCCTAGCGCCAGAGAGACCCAGTACTTC. Filled out from reference TRBV18 and TRBJ2-5, the complete variable domain reads NAGVMQNPRHLVRRRGQEARLRCSPMKGHSHVYWYRQLPEEGLKFMVYLQKENIIDESGMPKERFSAEFPKEGPSILRIQQVVRGDSAAYFCASSPPSARETQYFGPGTRLLVL.

This chain links TRBV18 with TRBJ2-1, with D possibly called TRBD1 or TRBD2 (5 bases each). From germline, CDR1 is KGHSH and CDR2 LQKENI. The germline V and J ends were trimmed by 2 bases and 13 bases, with 15 bases remaining between them. The CDR3 spans 13 residues. The CDR3 bases are TGTGCCAGCTCACCATCGGGACCCGCCGAACAGTTCTTC. As protein: CASSPSGPAEQFF. Together with reference TRBV18 and TRBJ2-1, the CDR3 gives the full variable domain: NAGVMQNPRHLVRRRGQEARLRCSPMKGHSHVYWYRQLPEEGLKFMVYLQKENIIDESGMPKERFSAEFPKEGPSILRIQQVVRGDSAAYFCASSPSGPAEQFFGPGTRLTVL.

This clone was recorded only once. The gene calls are TRBV18 and TRBJ1-1; perhaps TRBD1 as D (5 bases). Germline V gene sequence: CDR1 KGHSH, CDR2 LQKENI. The CDR3 length is 14 residues. Trimming took 6 bases from V and 2 from J, leaving 13 bases between them. The CDR3 protein is CASSGNGGNTEAFF. The CDR3 DNA reads as TGTGCCAGCTCCGGCAACGGGGGTAACACTGAAGCTTTCTTT.

The J gene is TRBJ1-1, the V gene TRBV5-1; D gene ambiguous. Germline V lookup: CDR1 SGHRS, CDR2 YFSETQ. Trimming removed 0 bases at V and 1 base at J, with 10 bases between. The CDR3 contains 15 residues. The CDR3 sequence is CASSLDGSGNTEAFF. The CDR3 nucleotides are TGCGCCAGCAGCTTGGATGGTTCAGGGAACACTGAAGCTTTCTTT.

The V call is TRBV7-3, the J call TRBJ2-5, with D possibly called TRBD1 or TRBD2 (6 bases each). Trimming took 2 bases from V and 5 from J, leaving 9 bases between them. This CDR3 is 13 amino acids long. Looked up from germline, CDR1 is SGHTA and CDR2 is FQGTGA. CDR3 residues: CASSLEGGETQYF. The DNA of the CDR3 is TGTGCCAGCAGCTTAGAGGGGGGTGAGACCCAGTACTTC.

J is TRBJ2-6 and V is TRBV27; no clear D gene. There are 15 residues in the CDR3. Germline V gene lookup returns CDR1 MNHEY and CDR2 SMNVEV (reference sequence). The V end lost 2 bases, the J end lost 0 bases, and 5 bases lay between the germline ends. CDR3 bases: TGTGCCAGCAGTTTAAAGGACTCTGGGGCCAACGTCCTGACTTTC. It encodes CASSLKDSGANVLTF.

The V gene is TRBV7-2, the J gene TRBJ2-3; D gene uncertain. The V end lost 2 bases, the J end lost 0 bases, and 12 bases lay between the germline ends. CDR3 length: 16 residues. The germline V gene has CDR1 SGHTA and CDR2 FQGNSA. The chain's CDR3 is CASSLIAVASTDTQYF. CDR3 DNA: TGTGCCAGCAGCTTAATCGCGGTTGCTAGCACAGATACGCAGTATTTT.

CDR3 sequence: CASSLGTGTNYGYTF. CDR3 nucleotides: TGCGCCAGCAGCTTGGGAACAGGGACTAACTATGGCTACACCTTC. The V and J genes are TRBV5-1 and TRBJ1-2, with a weak D call TRBD1 (6 bases). The CDR3 has 15 residues. The germline V gene encodes CDR1 SGHRS and CDR2 YFSETQ. V dropped 0 bases and J dropped 0 bases, with 9 bases sitting between them.